This entry concerns a single T cell receptor (beta chain). Its antigen is unknown. Profiled with immunoSEQ multiplex PCR; TCRdb holds only in-frame clones, not every one. The data hold just under 90,000 clones, with around 83% observed a single time. These data are taken from a study of graft-versus-host responses after intestinal transplantation. Study-level background: Induction using anti-thymocyte globulin, followed by tacrolimus and steroids for two to three years, was given to all recipients. Findings and limits, study-wide: Association was observed between peak circulating GvH clone levels and early post-transplant HvG declines.

CDR3 length equals 13 residues. CDR1 is SEHNR and CDR2 is FQNEAQ in the germline V gene (reference sequence). This receptor was obtained from a human donor who received an intestinal transplant. This rearrangement joins TRBV7-9 to TRBJ2-5, with TRBD1 identical over 8 bases. Near its end, the DNA agrees better with TRBJ2-7, so the J call may be wrong. The starting material was unstimulated CD8+ T cells sorted from spleen or lymph node cells, obtained before intestinal transplant. CDR3 sequence (DNA): TGTGCCAGCAGCCCCCGGACAGGGTACGAGCAGTACTTC. Translated: CASSPRTGYEQYF.